This is a list of T cell receptor beta chains from one sample in a study of sequential checkpoint blockade in melanoma. Repertoires were generated with immunoSEQ multiplex PCR, while TCRdb's copy carries only in-frame clones and drops some. This table has some 11,000 clones, approximately 67% appearing once. Material: CD8+ T cells sorted from blood (inferred from file names), obtained from a patient given nivolumab and ipilimumab in sequence. The receptors here all came from a human donor with melanoma. CDR3s include the opening cysteine and the closing phenylalanine or tryptophan. Fields, in order: CDR3 length, J gene, D gene, V gene, CDR3 protein. A D gene is named only where the DNA matches it firmly.

14	TRBJ2-5	TRBD1	TRBV4-1	CASSQRDRVETQYF
15	TRBJ2-5	NA	TRBV6-5	CASSYGGGAGETQYF
15	TRBJ2-3	TRBD1	TRBV28	CASSLSFRGTDTQYF
16	TRBJ2-7	TRBD2	TRBV2	CASSELASGSSYEQYF
13	TRBJ1-2	NA	TRBV29-1	CSAKGGGDYGYTF
13	TRBJ2-7	NA	TRBV29-1	CSVAEGSSYEQYF
13	TRBJ2-1	TRBD1	TRBV19	CATSDRGHNEQFF
15	TRBJ2-5	NA	TRBV18	CASSPQVGAEETQYF
15	TRBJ2-1	TRBD1	TRBV6-1	CASSYLTGVVNEQFF
14	TRBJ2-7	TRBD2	TRBV5-6	CASRPSGGPYEQYF
11	TRBJ2-3	NA	TRBV29-1	CSVGATDTQYF
13	TRBJ2-1	TRBD1	TRBV28	CASSLTTGGEQFF
18	TRBJ2-3	TRBD2	TRBV4-3	CASSQGLAGDALSDTQYF
14	TRBJ2-7	NA	TRBV5-8	CASSLYGGTYEQYF
16	TRBJ2-1	TRBD2	TRBV6-6	CASSQTSGSVYNEQFF
18	TRBJ1-6	TRBD1	TRBV4-3	CASSQDEGQGLSRSPLHF
14	NA	NA	TRBV28	CASSLRGLPYEQYF
14	TRBJ2-7	TRBD1	TRBV28	CATSQTGEDYEQYF
19	TRBJ1-5	NA	TRBV4-3	CASSQGFDSWGMSNQPQHF
16	TRBJ1-2	NA	TRBV4-2	CASSQVWGGTDYGYTF
17	TRBJ1-4	TRBD1	TRBV4-3	CASSQEGQGDTNEKLFF
13	TRBJ1-1	NA	TRBV27	CASSWGPNTEAFF
14	TRBJ2-1	NA	TRBV7-9	CASSLGGYYNEQFF
18	TRBJ1-6	NA	TRBV4-1	CASSQDQAGANYNSPLHF
14	TRBJ1-2	NA	TRBV7-8	CASSQPDLSYGYTF
15	TRBJ1-2	NA	TRBV7-9	CASSLVKGPAYGYTF
13	TRBJ2-2	NA	TRBV5-6	CASSSLLLGELFF
16	TRBJ2-7	NA	TRBV6-1	CASSDGGRQGPYEQYF
15	TRBJ2-7	TRBD2	TRBV14	CASSQGLAGSYEQYF
18	TRBJ2-3	TRBD1	TRBV5-1	CASSLDVTGVGSTDTQYF
17	TRBJ2-7	TRBD2	TRBV10-1	CASPIGLAGRSSYEQYF
14	TRBJ1-5	TRBD1	TRBV5-6	CASSIQGAGQPQHF
15	TRBJ2-7	TRBD2	TRBV27	CASSPTSGNSYEQYF
10	TRBJ1-1	NA	TRBV30	CAWSTGEAFF
13	TRBJ2-3	NA	TRBV6-5	CASTPRGGDTQYF
12	TRBJ2-2	NA	TRBV28	CASRLVPGELFF
15	TRBJ2-1	TRBD2	TRBV5-1	CASSRGLAEYNEQFF
13	TRBJ1-1	NA	TRBV30	CAWSVGRATEAFF
13	TRBJ2-7	TRBD1	TRBV27	CASSWDRGYEQYF
15	TRBJ1-2	NA	TRBV19	CASSIRGSLNYGYTF
15	TRBJ2-5	TRBD2	TRBV7-9	CASRGGAGGLETQYF
14	TRBJ2-7	NA	TRBV7-2	CASRVVGGHYEQYF
15	TRBJ2-7	TRBD1	TRBV7-7	CASSLGAGGTYEQYF
14	TRBJ2-7	NA	TRBV5-6	CASSLAQKIYEQYF
14	TRBJ1-4	TRBD1	TRBV27	CASSVQGASEKLFF
14	TRBJ2-3	NA	TRBV9	CASSVVQGTDTQYF
14	TRBJ2-2	NA	TRBV30	CAWCQGFHTGELFF
15	TRBJ2-1	TRBD2	TRBV27	CASSLLAGVLDEQFF
13	TRBJ2-7	TRBD1	TRBV15	CATSGGQTPEQYF
15	TRBJ1-1	NA	TRBV6-1	CASSYRALRGTEAFF